The 3 T cell receptor beta chains given below trace back to one sample, sequenced in a study of T cell responses to AZD1222 COVID-19 vaccine. Profiled with immunoSEQ multiplex PCR; TCRdb holds only in-frame clones, not every one. The table records some 200,000 clones, around nine tenths of them present only once. Sequencing was performed on peripheral blood, taken 28 days after the second AZD1222 dose. The receptor source for this set is an adult who received the AZD1222 COVID-19 vaccine.

This clone is a singleton in its sample. The chain recombines TRBV14 with TRBJ1-1, with D possibly matching TRBD1 (5 bases). The germline gives CDR1 SGHDN, CDR2 FVKESK. Deletions cut 4 bases from V and 4 bases from J, with 16 bases between. The CDR3 has 15 residues. This CDR3 reads CASSLGGQGITEAFF. The CDR3 coding sequence is TGTGCCAGCAGCCTAGGAGGGCAGGGAATCACTGAAGCTTTCTTT.

V and J are TRBV14 and TRBJ2-3; unclear D gene. Per the germline V gene, CDR1 is SGHDN and CDR2 is FVKESK. There are 15 residues in the CDR3. V lost 3 bases to trimming and J lost 2 bases, with 12 bases between them. For the CDR3, the DNA is TGTGCCAGCAGCCACCTGGCCTCCTACACAGATACGCAGTATTTT. Its protein is CASSHLASYTDTQYF.

The chain employs TRBV5-1 and TRBJ2-3; D remains ambiguous. The V and J ends lost 1 base and 1 base respectively, with 7 bases between them. CDR1 and CDR2 from the germline V gene are SGHRS and YFSETQ. This CDR3 is built from 14 residues. As DNA, the CDR3 is TGCGCCAGCAGCTTGTATGGGCGCACAGATACGCAGTATTTT. This gives the protein CASSLYGRTDTQYF. Full variable domain (missing parts from reference TRBV5-1 and TRBJ2-3): KAGVTQTPRYLIKTRGQQVTLSCSPISGHRSVSWYQQTPGQGLQFLFEYFSETQRNKGNFPGRFSGRQFSNSRSEMNVSTLELGDSALYLCASSLYGRTDTQYFGPGTRLTVL.